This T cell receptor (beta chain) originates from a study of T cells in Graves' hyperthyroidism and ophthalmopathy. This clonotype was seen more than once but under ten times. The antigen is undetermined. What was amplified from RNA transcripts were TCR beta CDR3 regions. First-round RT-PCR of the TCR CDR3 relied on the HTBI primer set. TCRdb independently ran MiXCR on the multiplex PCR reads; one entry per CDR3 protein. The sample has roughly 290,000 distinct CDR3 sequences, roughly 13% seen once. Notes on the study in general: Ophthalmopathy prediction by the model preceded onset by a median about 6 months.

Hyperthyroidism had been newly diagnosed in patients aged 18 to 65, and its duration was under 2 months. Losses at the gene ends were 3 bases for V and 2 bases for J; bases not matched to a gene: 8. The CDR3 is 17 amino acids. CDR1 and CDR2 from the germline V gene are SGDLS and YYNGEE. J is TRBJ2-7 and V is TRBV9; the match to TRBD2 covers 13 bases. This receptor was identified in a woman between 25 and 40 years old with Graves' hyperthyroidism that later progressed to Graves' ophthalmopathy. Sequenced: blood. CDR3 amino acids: CASSAGTSGILTYEQYF. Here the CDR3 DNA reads TGTGCCAGCAGCGCCGGGACTAGCGGGATACTTACCTACGAGCAGTACTTC.